Here is one T cell receptor (beta chain) with its context. What it recognizes is unknown. Profiling relied on immunoSEQ multiplex PCR, and the TCRdb table lists in-frame clones only, not all of them. This table holds around 19,000 clones, 65% to 85% found once. Time point given: 20-29 weeks after completion of therapy. V lost 3 bases to trimming and J lost 5 bases, with 11 bases between them. The CDR3 extends over 13 amino acids. Germline V gene sequence: CDR1 LGHNA, CDR2 YNFKEQ. These data come from a study of T cell therapy after organ transplantation. The TCR comes from a human patient who had received a solid organ transplant and had CMV disease. Some T cells could come from the graft donor. This specimen was CD8+ T cells from blood, taken after autologous CMV-specific T cell therapy. The chain recombines TRBV4-2 with TRBJ2-7; perhaps TRBD2 as D (5 bases). This chain's CDR3 is CASSQPGFHEQYF. CDR3 DNA sequence: TGTGCCAGCAGCCAGCCGGGGTTCCACGAGCAGTACTTC.